This T cell receptor beta chain was observed in a study of TIL therapy for anti-PD-1-resistant metastatic lung cancer. Across the whole study: Tumor harvest preceded PD-1/PD-L1 blockade, followed by nivolumab treatment.

Noted time point: pre-treatment sample, taken before nivolumab and TIL therapy. From germline, CDR1 is MDHEN and CDR2 SYDVKM. The CDR3 has 14 residues. V shed 7 bases and J shed 7 bases, with 14 bases lying between them. This was the immunoSEQ v3 assay. Each library reached roughly 2 million read pairs, or about 5-6.5 million at deep level. Repertoires were generated with immunoSEQ multiplex PCR, while TCRdb's copy carries only in-frame clones and drops some. The data hold about 46,000 clones, with approximately 86% observed a single time. The sequencing here drew on blood, taken at baseline. This TCR was recovered from a person between 30 and 79 years old with non-small cell lung cancer. V and J are TRBV28 and TRBJ1-6, with D unclear. The CDR3 DNA sequence: TGTGCCAGCACCTCCGGAGGCGGAAATTCACCCCTCCACTTT. This encodes CASTSGGGNSPLHF.